This T cell receptor beta chain appears in the sequencing data of a study of response to subunit inactivated influenza vaccine. General study findings and limits: Researchers suggested that each seasonal influenza vaccination recruits few new T cells.

TCRdb reprocessed the RT-PCR reads via MiXCR and lists one record per CDR3 protein. Among under 550,000 distinct CDR3 sequences listed, less than 8% were seen once. This clonotype was found many times. The antigen remains unidentified. The CDR3 is 13 amino acids. V shed 3 bases and J 9 bases; nucleotides not matched to a gene: 3. Here the sequenced sample was PBMCs from blood, taken less than 30 months after vaccination. This TCR derives from a man between 50 and 75 years old who received an inactivated influenza vaccine. V usage is TRBV12-3 or TRBV12-4 and J usage is TRBJ2-1; TRBD2 matches at 9 bases. CDR3 in DNA: TGTGCCAGCAGTTTTGGCGGGGGGGCTGAGCAGTTCTTC. Protein sequence: CASSFGGGAEQFF.